This T cell receptor beta chain was identified in a study of OX40 agonist ivuxolimab in advanced cancers. The wider study: All patients had ivuxolimab intravenously every 2 weeks at 0.01 to 10 mg/kg. Study-level findings and limits: The mean number of expanded clones was higher in CD8+ T cells than in CD4+. The authors also found low normalized T-cell clonal expansion in some nonresponders.

The table came from immunoSEQ multiplex PCR; TCRdb's copy has only in-frame clones and leaves some out. This sample yields 75,000 to 95,000 clones, of which around 92% are seen a single time; approximately 0.56% belongs to the top ten. CDR1 SGHTA and CDR2 FQGNSA come from the germline V gene. Deletions cut 4 bases from V and 3 bases from J, with 7 bases between. There are 12 residues in the CDR3. Remarks on this clone: What it recognizes is unknown.

The specimen was CD4+ or CD8+ T cells sorted from blood, collected in a trial of the OX40 agonist ivuxolimab. The chain links TRBV7-2 to TRBJ2-7, with D uncertain. The receptor comes from an adult with an advanced solid tumor such as melanoma, head and neck, liver or kidney cancer. The CDR3 loop is CASSSNSYEQYF. The CDR3 DNA is TGTGCCAGCAGCTCGAACAGCTACGAGCAGTACTTC.